This TCR beta chain comes out of a study of OX40 agonist ivuxolimab in advanced cancers. Overall study: Prior therapy, whether anti-PD-1, anti-PD-L1 or anti-CTLA-4, was allowed, and roughly 40% had some.

Germline V gene data show CDR1 as LNHDA and CDR2 as SQIVND (reference sequence). Trimming took 5 bases from V and 1 from J, leaving 15 bases between them. The CDR3 has 15 residues. Only in-frame clones appear in the TCRdb table, and some are missing; sequencing was by immunoSEQ multiplex PCR. The table shows around 97,000 clones, with approximately 80% occurring only once. On cycle 4 day 1 and cycle 7 day 1, as well as at baseline, blood was sampled. The V and J genes are TRBV19 and TRBJ2-7; D is undetermined. This clonotype originated in an adult with an advanced solid tumor such as melanoma, head and neck, liver or kidney cancer. The starting material was CD4+ or CD8+ T cells sorted from blood, obtained in a trial of the OX40 agonist ivuxolimab. CDR3 DNA sequence: TGTGCCAGTAGTGAGTTTCTTTTGGGATCCTACGAGCAGTACTTC. It translates to CASSEFLLGSYEQYF.